Listed below are T cell receptor beta chains from one sample, sequenced in a study of blood T cell repertoires in COVID-19. Measured with immunoSEQ multiplex PCR; TCRdb has only the in-frame clones, and not every one. The sample contains 350,000 to 500,000 clones, about 88% of which appear only once. Sequencing input: PBMCs or T cells enriched from blood (not recorded which). Receptors originate from a woman aged 18-30 years who had been exposed to COVID-19. Both conserved end residues are part of each CDR3. The order of the fields is J gene, D gene, clone size, V gene, CDR3 protein, CDR3 DNA. The D gene is left open where the match is weak. A clone size is listed for some rows: how often the clone was seen (once, few, many), or a class if it is expanded.

TRBJ2-1	TRBD1	.	TRBV7-8	CASSFSGQGNEQFF	TGTGCCAGCAGCTTTTCGGGACAGGGAAATGAGCAGTTCTTC
TRBJ1-1	.	.	TRBV9	CASSRGMNTEAFF	TGTGCCAGCAGTCGGGGAATGAACACTGAAGCTTTCTTT
TRBJ1-1	.	.	TRBV7-2	CASSLEIRNTEAFF	TGTGCCAGCAGCCTGGAGATTCGGAACACTGAAGCTTTCTTT
TRBJ1-2	.	.	TRBV9	CASSVAWGGNDYGYTF	TGTGCCAGCAGCGTAGCGTGGGGAGGGAACGACTATGGCTACACCTTC
TRBJ2-1	TRBD2	.	TRBV7-6	CASSLLLAGAGEQFF	TGTGCCAGCAGCTTACTGCTAGCGGGAGCGGGGGAGCAGTTCTTC
TRBJ2-3	TRBD1	.	TRBV11-1	CASSLNRGWADTQYF	TGTGCCAGCAGCCTGAACAGGGGGTGGGCAGATACGCAGTATTTT
TRBJ1-2	TRBD1	.	TRBV4-3	CASSQDGTGGRNYGYTF	TGCGCCAGCAGCCAAGATGGGACAGGGGGTCGAAACTATGGCTACACCTTC
TRBJ2-7	.	.	TRBV7-2	CASSLGSERLSYEQYF	TGTGCCAGCAGCTTAGGATCTGAGCGGCTCTCCTACGAGCAGTACTTC
TRBJ2-7	TRBD1	.	TRBV11-2	CASGTGLPEQYF	TGTGCCAGCGGGACAGGTTTGCCCGAGCAGTACTTC
TRBJ1-2	.	.	TRBV14	CASSAGRVYGYTF	TGTGCCAGCAGCGCAGGGAGGGTCTATGGCTACACCTTC
TRBJ1-5	.	few	TRBV3-1/TRBV3-2	CASSQDRGEAGQPQHF	TGTGCCAGCAGCCAAGATCGCGGGGAGGCCGGTCAGCCCCAGCATTTT
TRBJ2-7	TRBD1	.	TRBV5-6	CASSRRTGNYEQYF	TGTGCCAGCAGCCGGAGGACAGGGAACTACGAGCAGTACTTC
TRBJ1-1	.	.	TRBV9	CASSSSGGRDTEAFF	TGTGCCAGCAGTTCGTCCGGGGGGAGGGACACTGAAGCTTTCTTT
TRBJ1-1	.	.	TRBV6-5	CASGIRGGTGAFF	TGTGCCAGCGGGATTAGGGGAGGGACGGGGGCTTTCTTT
TRBJ2-7	.	.	TRBV18	CASSPGRGGLGEQYF	TGTGCCAGCTCACCAGGGCGAGGAGGCCTGGGGGAGCAGTACTTC
TRBJ2-5	TRBD1	once	TRBV4-1	CASSQDKGQGRETQYF	TGCGCCAGCAGCCAAGATAAGGGACAGGGGAGGGAGACCCAGTACTTC
TRBJ2-7	TRBD1	.	TRBV28	CASSPGTGPYEQYF	TGTGCCAGCAGCCCCGGGACAGGCCCCTACGAGCAGTACTTC